The 32 T cell receptor beta chains given below trace back to one sample, sequenced in a study of T-cell memory formation after mild COVID-19. Using its own MiXCR run on the 5' RACE reads, TCRdb lists one record per CDR3 protein. The table lists more than 80,000 distinct CDR3 sequences, approximately 17% of them singletons. Specimen: PBMCs or a T cell subset sorted from them (not recorded which). The origin of the receptors is an adult woman who had mild COVID-19 (a few samples of this study predate the infection). Cell type and time point are not known.

V and J are TRBV12-3 or TRBV12-4 and TRBJ2-1; the match to TRBD2 covers 7 bases. Trimming at V came to 1 base and at J to 3 bases, leaving 3 bases not matched to a gene. The CDR3 covers 15 residues. The CDR3 coding sequence is TGTGCCAGCAGTTTAGGACTAGCTTTCTACAATGAGCAGTTCTTC. It codes for CASSLGLAFYNEQFF.

Remarks on this clonotype: In this CDR3 the conserved last residue, phenylalanine or tryptophan, is missing, so a read error is likely. CDR3 amino acids: CASSLGEFYEQYL. In DNA form, the CDR3 reads TGTGCCAGCAGCTTAGGGGAATTCTACGAGCAGTACTTA. The J gene is TRBJ2-7, the V gene TRBV7-7; the D is unclear. The ends were cut back, 1 base at V and 3 bases at J, with 7 bases in the middle. The germline V gene encodes CDR1 SSHAT and CDR2 FNYEAQ (reference sequence). The CDR3 totals 13 residues.

Comments on this clonotype: This may stem from a read error, because a much larger clone lies one nucleotide away. The chain employs TRBV5-1 and TRBJ2-1, with no clear D. Germline V lookup: CDR1 SGHRS, CDR2 YFSETQ. V was cut by 2 bases and J by 5 bases, with 8 bases left in between. The CDR3 contains 13 residues. CDR3 sequence (DNA): TGCGCCAGCAGCTTAGACTGGAACAATGAGCAGTTCTTC. This gives the protein CASSLDWNNEQFF.

This rearrangement joins TRBV11-2 to TRBJ1-1; TRBD1 aligns across 8 bases. CDR3 length: 15 amino acids. With 5 bases clipped from V and 1 base from J, the junction kept 6 bases outside the gene matches. Germline-derived CDR1 and CDR2 are SGHAT and FQNNGV. CDR3 in amino acids: CASSGQGATNTEAFF. In DNA form, the CDR3 reads TGTGCCAGCAGCGGGCAGGGGGCGACGAACACTGAAGCTTTCTTT.

The genes are TRBV12-3 or TRBV12-4 and TRBJ2-1, with TRBD2 matching 7 bases. The CDR3 loop spans 15 amino acids. J lost 5 bases, V lost 1 base, and 5 bases had no gene match. CDR3 bases: TGTGCCAGCAGTTTAGTCCTAGCGGCAGACAATGAGCAGTTCTTC. Translated: CASSLVLAADNEQFF.

This rearrangement joins TRBV7-8 to TRBJ2-7; 11 bases align to TRBD2. Per germline, CDR1 SGHVS and CDR2 FQNEAQ. The V and J ends lost 4 bases and 6 bases, in that order; junction bases with no gene match: 29. This CDR3 comprises 22 residues. CDR3: CASSYPGHNPGLAETKIGEQYF. For the CDR3, the DNA is TGTGCCAGCAGCTATCCGGGACACAACCCGGGACTAGCGGAAACAAAAATTGGCGAGCAGTACTTC.

In its sample, this clonotype was seen once. The DNA for the CDR3 is TGTGCCAGCAGTTTATCCCGGTGGGGGGGGCAGTTCTTC. It translates to CASSLSRWGGQFF. The chain couples TRBV27 to TRBJ2-1; TRBD2 aligns across 7 bases. Germline V CDR1 and CDR2: MNHEY, SMNVEV (reference sequence). The junction had 5 bases not matched to a gene; V was cut back by 0 bases and J by 12 bases. The CDR3 extends over 13 amino acids.

This clonotype was counted a few times. The V gene is TRBV4-1, the J gene TRBJ2-7; D uncertain. Germline-derived CDR1 and CDR2 are MGHRA and YSYEKL. The V end was cut by 2 bases, the J end by 3 bases, with 8 bases between. This CDR3 region has 13 residues. CDR3 coding DNA: TGCGCCAGCAGCCAACTCCCCTACTACGAGCAGTACTTC. Its protein is CASSQLPYYEQYF.

This clonotype has a handful of counts. The genes are TRBV19 and TRBJ1-5; D unclear. Germline assignment: CDR1 LNHDA and CDR2 SQIVND (reference sequence). The CDR3 spans 15 residues. Trimming took off 7 bases at V and 5 bases at J, with 18 bases between the two ends. CDR3 nucleotides: TGTGCCAGTACCTCGGACGGACGAACTGATCAGCCCCAGCATTTT. Protein product: CASTSDGRTDQPQHF.

This chain uses TRBV9 with TRBJ2-3; TRBD2 aligns across 11 bases. The junction had 8 bases not matched to a gene; V was cut back by 0 bases and J by 5 bases. The CDR3 contains 17 residues. Germline CDR1 and CDR2: SGDLS and YYNGEE. CDR3 sequence (DNA): TGTGCCAGCAGCGTAGACTCTAGCGGGGGGACTGGAGATACGCAGTATTTT. It encodes CASSVDSSGGTGDTQYF.

This clonotype was found a few times. This chain links TRBV13 with TRBJ2-5; D possibly corresponds to TRBD2 (5 bases). Germline CDR1 PRHDT, CDR2 FYEKMQ (reference sequence). V was pared by 1 base and J by 5 bases, with 11 bases between. This CDR3 has 14 residues. The CDR3 loop reads CASSLAGFGETQYF. The CDR3 nucleotides read TGTGCCAGCAGCTTAGCGGGGTTCGGGGAGACCCAGTACTTC.

V usage is TRBV20-1 and J usage is TRBJ2-3, with 8 nucleotides matching TRBD2. V lost 0 bases to trimming and J lost 2 bases; unmatched junction nucleotides: 7. CDR3 length: 16 residues. CDR1 is DFQATT, CDR2 SNEGSKA, per germline (reference sequence). In DNA, the CDR3 is TGCAGTGCTAGAGAGTATCTAGCGGGCTCCACAGATACGCAGTATTTT. It translates to CSAREYLAGSTDTQYF.

This clonotype was recorded many times. The chain joins TRBV5-1 to TRBJ2-2, with a possible D match to TRBD1 (6 bases). Germline V lookup: CDR1 SGHRS, CDR2 YFSETQ. The V end was cut by 1 base, the J end by 3 bases, with 10 bases between. The CDR3 covers 15 residues. CDR3 DNA sequence: TGCGCCAGCAGCTTGTTGCCAGGGGACACCGGGGAGCTGTTTTTT. Amino acid sequence: CASSLLPGDTGELFF.

This clonotype was detected only a few times. The genes are TRBV19 and TRBJ2-1; possible D gene TRBD1, 5 bases. The CDR3 loop spans 12 amino acids. Germline loops: CDR1 LNHDA, CDR2 SQIVND (reference sequence). Trimming cost V 5 bases and J 6 bases, with 8 bases left between them. CDR3 sequence: CASSQGFNEQFF. In DNA form, the CDR3 reads TGTGCCAGTAGTCAGGGTTTCAATGAGCAGTTCTTC.

This chain links TRBV4-3 with TRBJ1-1; D is uncertain. Germline CDR1 reads LGHNA; CDR2 reads YSLEER. This CDR3 comprises 15 residues. V was trimmed by 0 bases and J by 4 bases, leaving 12 bases between them. CDR3: CASSQDRAGSTEAFF. The CDR3, as DNA: TGCGCCAGCAGCCAAGACCGAGCCGGGAGCACTGAAGCTTTCTTT.

J is TRBJ2-3 and V is TRBV7-6; D gene ambiguous. V shed 5 bases and J shed 3 bases, with 6 bases lying between them. The CDR3 is 12 residues long. Germline CDR1 and CDR2: SGHVS and FNYEAQ. The CDR3 loop is CASSHGTDTQYF. CDR3 DNA: TGTGCCAGCAGCCACGGGACAGATACGCAGTATTTT.

A few counts support this clonotype. This chain connects TRBV20-1 to TRBJ1-5; D is perhaps TRBD1 (6 bases). The CDR3 consists of 14 residues. The germline CDR1 and CDR2 sequences are DFQATT and SNEGSKA (reference sequence). The V gene lost 0 bases and the J gene lost 4 bases, with 10 bases spanning the gap. The CDR3 coding sequence is TGCAGTGCTAGAGATTTGACAGGAAATCAGCCCCAGCATTTT. This codes for CSARDLTGNQPQHF.

This clonotype came up a few times. This chain connects TRBV27 to TRBJ2-3, with 12 bases identical to TRBD2. The junction had 9 bases not matched to a gene; V was cut back by 5 bases and J by 0 bases. Germline CDR1 is MNHEY and CDR2 is SMNVEV (reference sequence). This CDR3 comprises 18 residues. CDR3 residues: CASSLTSGGFPSTDTQYF. In nucleotides, the CDR3 is TGTGCCAGCAGTCTTACTAGCGGGGGGTTCCCTAGCACAGATACGCAGTATTTT.

This chain connects TRBV15 to TRBJ2-7; 8 bases are a match to TRBD2. The CDR3 loop spans 13 amino acids. The V and J ends lost 3 bases and 5 bases, in that order; junction bases with no gene match: 3. Germline CDR1 and CDR2: LNHNV and YYDKDF (reference sequence). Here the CDR3 DNA reads TGTGCCACCAGCAGTCGGCGGGGGGACGAGCAGTACTTC. Translating it yields CATSSRRGDEQYF.

The table lists this clonotype with a few counts. The genes are TRBV18 and TRBJ2-1; either TRBD1 or TRBD2 may supply D (6 bases each). V was clipped by 3 bases and J by 0 bases, with 18 bases between them. This CDR3 has 18 residues. Germline CDR1 is KGHSH and CDR2 is LQKENI. CDR3 protein: CASSPSGAITSSYNEQFF. In nucleotides, the CDR3 is TGTGCCAGCTCACCTTCGGGGGCCATAACAAGCTCCTACAATGAGCAGTTCTTC.

V is TRBV21-1 and J is TRBJ2-7. TRBV21-1 is termed a pseudogene. CDR3 size: 15 residues. The CDR3 DNA follows: TGTGCCAGCAGATATACTCGAGATGACAACGACGAGCAGTACTTC. Translation gives CASRYTRDDNDEQYF.

The chain uses TRBV29-1 and TRBJ2-7; 7 bases align to TRBD2. Germline CDR1 reads SQVTM; CDR2 reads ANQGSEA. There are 15 residues in the CDR3. V was pared by 0 bases and J by 2 bases, with 7 bases of the junction left unmatched. CDR3 protein: CSVEDTRREAYEQYF. The CDR3 region has the DNA TGCAGCGTTGAAGATACCCGACGGGAGGCCTACGAGCAGTACTTC.

This chain links TRBV7-9 with TRBJ1-2, with D maybe TRBD1 (5 bases). This CDR3 spans 18 amino acids. Trimming removed 5 bases from V and 4 bases from J, with 26 bases in between. Germline values: CDR1 SEHNR, CDR2 FQNEAQ (reference sequence). CDR3 region: CASSPPVAQDMGGYGYTF. Here the CDR3 DNA reads TGTGCCAGCAGCCCGCCTGTTGCTCAGGACATGGGGGGCTATGGCTACACCTTC.

This clonotype has a handful of counts. V gene TRBV3-1 combines with J gene TRBJ2-7; 8 bases are shared with TRBD2. From germline, CDR1 is LGHDT and CDR2 YNNKEL (reference sequence). Trimming at V came to 0 bases and at J to 3 bases, leaving 4 bases not matched to a gene. CDR3 length: 15 residues. The CDR3 is CASSQDSGGIYEQYF. CDR3 in DNA: TGTGCCAGCAGCCAAGACAGCGGGGGCATCTACGAGCAGTACTTC.

This clonotype turned up a few times. The chain couples TRBV12-3 or TRBV12-4 to TRBJ2-7; 11 bases match TRBD1. The CDR3 is made up of 14 amino acids. Losses at the gene ends were 6 bases for V and 1 base for J; bases not matched to a gene: 2. DNA of the CDR3: TGTGCCAGCAGGGGGACAGGGGGTTCCTACGAGCAGTACTTC. This sequence encodes CASRGTGGSYEQYF.

The chain links TRBV19 to TRBJ2-1; TRBD2 agrees at 10 bases. V shed 5 bases and J 7 bases; nucleotides not matched to a gene: 8. CDR1 is LNHDA, CDR2 SQIVND, per germline (reference sequence). CDR3 size: 15 residues. The CDR3 nucleotides are TGTGCCAGTAGTTTTTCGACTAGCGGGCTAAATGAGCAGTTCTTC. Translated: CASSFSTSGLNEQFF.

The rearrangement uses TRBV27 and TRBJ2-1, with 8 bases identical to TRBD1. The V gene's germline CDR1 is MNHEY and CDR2 SMNVEV (reference sequence). The CDR3 is 14 residues long. After removal of 2 bases from V and 9 bases from J, the junction contained 6 bases not matched to a gene. CDR3 protein: CASSLQGAPGEQFF. CDR3 DNA: TGTGCCAGCAGTTTACAGGGGGCACCCGGTGAGCAGTTCTTC.

The CDR3 sequence is CAWSVGTGGLGEAFF. As DNA, the CDR3 is TGTGCCTGGAGTGTCGGGACAGGGGGTCTCGGTGAAGCTTTCTTT. The rearrangement links TRBV30 to TRBJ1-1, with 11 positions matching TRBD1. Germline lookup yields CDR1 GTSNPN and CDR2 SVGIG (reference sequence). CDR3 length: 15 amino acids. V trimming: 0 bases; J trimming: 7 bases; junction bases outside the gene matches: 7.

This clonotype showed up just a few times. The CDR3 coding sequence is TGTGCCATCAGTGAGGAAGGGATCTATGGCTACACCTTC. As protein: CAISEEGIYGYTF. J is TRBJ1-2 and V is TRBV10-3; D gene ambiguous. The CDR3 sequence is 13 residues long. Germline CDR1 and CDR2: ENHRY and SYGVKD. The germline V and J ends were trimmed by 2 bases and 4 bases, with 8 bases remaining between them.

This clonotype has just a few counts. V is TRBV7-9 and J is TRBJ1-6; no clear D. V was trimmed by 5 bases and J by 7 bases, leaving 12 bases between them. The CDR3 covers 14 residues. Looked up from germline, CDR1 is SEHNR and CDR2 is FQNEAQ (reference sequence). DNA of the CDR3: TGTGCCAGCAGCCAAGGACGGGGAAATTCACCCCTCCACTTT. It encodes CASSQGRGNSPLHF.

The chain couples TRBV12-3 or TRBV12-4 to TRBJ2-5; 8 positions agree with TRBD1. The CDR3 spans 14 residues. Trimming at V came to 6 bases and at J to 3 bases, leaving 6 bases not matched to a gene. For the CDR3, the DNA is TGTGCCAGCAGCCCTGCGACAGGGGAAGAGACCCAGTACTTC. This codes for CASSPATGEETQYF.

As for this clonotype: The junction and the germline gene differ at one end; a read error may be behind it. J is TRBJ2-7 and V is TRBV20-1, with 7 bases lining up with TRBD2. Per germline, CDR1 DFQATT and CDR2 SNEGSKA (reference sequence). The CDR3 consists of 17 residues. Written as DNA, the CDR3 is TGCAGTGCTAGAGATCGGTGGAGCGGGGACTCCTCCTACGATCAGTACTTC. As protein: CSARDRWSGDSSYDQYF.